The 13 T cell receptor beta chains given below trace back to one sample, sequenced in a study of post-analysis software for immune sequencing data. Regarding the study as a whole: Controls showed lower frequencies than patients for 4 or 5 TRBV segments, and TRBV5-6, TRBV5-1 and TRBV20-1 were among these.

Their recognized antigens are unknown. Unique molecular identifiers were carried by the TCR beta cDNA libraries. MiXCR, applied by TCRdb to the PCR reads, yields one record per CDR3 protein. The table includes hundreds of thousands of distinct CDR3 sequences, roughly 50% detected once. The specimen sequenced was blood. The receptors come from a girl between 5 and 17 years old with multiple sclerosis.

Ten or more counts support this clonotype. This sequence joins TRBV24-1 and TRBJ2-3; D remains unclear. CDR3 length: 13 amino acids. The germline V gene encodes CDR1 KGHDR and CDR2 SFDVKD. Trimming pared 4 bases from V and 7 bases from J, leaving 11 bases between. The DNA of the CDR3 is TGTGCCACCAGTGAAGACGGCATGAATACGCAGTATTTT. Translation gives CATSEDGMNTQYF.

The chain couples TRBV7-3 to TRBJ2-3; D gene unclear. Between the trimmed V and J ends, which lost 2 bases and 8 bases, there was a span of 20 bases. The germline CDR1 and CDR2 sequences are SGHTA and FQGTGA. This CDR3 has 16 amino acids. The CDR3 DNA reads TGTGCCAGCAGCTTAGACGGACCCGCGACGGGTGGTACGCAGTATTTT. Its translation is CASSLDGPATGGTQYF.

This clonotype was observed a few times. The chain recombines TRBV4-2 with TRBJ2-7, with D uncertain. The CDR3 totals 17 residues. V gave up 4 bases and J gave up 5 bases, with 24 bases separating them. Germline CDR1 and CDR2: LGHNA and YNFKEQ. The CDR3 coding sequence is TGTGCCAGCAGCCCAGACCATCTGGACCTCCGAGCTGACGAGCAGTACTTC. Its translation: CASSPDHLDLRADEQYF.

V is TRBV20-1 and J is TRBJ2-3; TRBD1 aligns across 7 bases. Germline assignment: CDR1 DFQATT and CDR2 SNEGSKA (reference sequence). The ends lost 3 bases at V and 4 bases at J; junction bases unmatched: 4. The CDR3 length is 13 residues. As DNA, the CDR3 is TGCAGTGCTAGCAGGGGGTTGGCAGATACGCAGTATTTT. Amino acids: CSASRGLADTQYF.

The chain joins TRBV5-1 to TRBJ1-1; D remains unclear. Deletions cut 0 bases from V and 2 bases from J, with 11 bases between. This CDR3 is built from 15 residues. Germline V gene lookup returns CDR1 SGHRS and CDR2 YFSETQ. This CDR3 is CASSLDVALNTEAFF. The CDR3 DNA is TGCGCCAGCAGCTTGGACGTTGCCCTTAACACTGAAGCTTTCTTT.

This clonotype was recorded a few times. The V gene is TRBV5-5, the J gene TRBJ2-7, with TRBD2 identical over 10 bases. The J call could be wrong; TRBJ2-5 is a better fit for the DNA end. The CDR3 has 17 residues. Germline CDR1 reads SGHKS; CDR2 reads YYEKEE (reference sequence). CDR3 coding DNA: TGTGCCAGCAGCCGTTGGTCTAGCGGGAGAGCCTCAGAGACCCAGTACTTC. Amino acids: CASSRWSSGRASETQYF.

The V call is TRBV6-4, the J call TRBJ2-3, with D possibly TRBD2 on 5 matching bases. CDR1 is MRHNA and CDR2 is SNTAGT in the germline V gene. The CDR3 has 15 residues. Trimming took 3 bases from V and 4 from J, leaving 14 bases between them. CDR3 amino acids: CASSDQHDGADTQYF. CDR3 nucleotide sequence: TGTGCCAGCAGTGATCAGCACGACGGGGCAGATACGCAGTATTTT.

As regards this clonotype: An end of the junction differs from the germline gene, which may be a read error. The rearrangement links TRBV20-1 to TRBJ2-3, with 9 bases fitting TRBD2. The CDR3 runs to 14 residues. From germline, CDR1 is DFQATT and CDR2 SNEGSKA (reference sequence). CDR3 nucleotides: TGCAGTGCTAGTCAAGCGGGGGGCACAGATACGCGGTATTTT. Encoded protein: CSASQAGGTDTRYF.

There are a few counts of this clonotype. The genes are TRBV20-1 and TRBJ2-5; D is perhaps TRBD2 (6 bases). Germline CDR1 is DFQATT and CDR2 is SNEGSKA (reference sequence). Trimming stripped 6 bases from V and 6 bases from J, with 17 bases between. The CDR3 runs to 13 residues. The CDR3 DNA follows: TGCAGTGCCACGGGGGACGGGCATAAGACCCAGTACTTC. Translated, it gives CSATGDGHKTQYF.

This clonotype turned up a few times. This chain links TRBV29-1 with TRBJ2-7; D remains ambiguous. In germline, CDR1 is SQVTM, CDR2 ANQGSEA. V lost 6 bases to trimming and J lost 4 bases, with 10 bases between them. The CDR3 has 11 amino acids. CDR3 residues: CSVRDVYEQYF. CDR3 bases: TGCAGCGTCAGAGATGTGTACGAGCAGTACTTC.

The chain has TRBV4-1 and TRBJ2-7, with D hard to call. The V gene's germline CDR1 is MGHRA and CDR2 YSYEKL. The CDR3 runs 14 residues. The germline V and J ends were trimmed by 1 base and 0 bases, with 7 bases remaining between them. The CDR3 here is CASSQVTFSYEQYF. In DNA, the CDR3 is TGCGCCAGCAGCCAAGTAACTTTCTCCTACGAGCAGTACTTC.

This chain uses TRBV7-3 with TRBJ2-4; TRBD2 matches 13 bases. TRBJ2-7 matches the DNA end more closely, so the J call is doubtful. The V gene's germline CDR1 is SGHTA and CDR2 FQGTGA. The CDR3 consists of 17 residues. The CDR3, as DNA: TGTGCCAGCAGCTTAAGCGGCGGACTAGCGGGGGTCTACGAGCAGTACTTC. The encoded protein is CASSLSGGLAGVYEQYF.

The chain combines TRBV18 with TRBJ2-5; possible D gene TRBD1, 5 bases. The CDR3 is 13 amino acids. The germline V gene has CDR1 KGHSH and CDR2 LQKENI. Trimming shortened V by 8 bases and J by 0 bases, and 10 bases separated the two germline ends. CDR3: CASTPGNQETQYF. CDR3 nucleotide sequence: TGTGCCAGCACGCCAGGGAACCAAGAGACCCAGTACTTC.